The entry below gives a single TCR beta chain sequence along with its context. Its antigen remains unidentified. This entry comes from a study of cytomegalovirus exposure and HLA in healthy donors. Study-wide points: It was reported that TCR beta sequences correctly inferred the HLA-A and HLA-B alleles for most subjects. A later analysis linked a missense variant in DCLRE1C to the trimming of TCR beta V and J genes. The number of N-insertions in an Asian-associated ancestry cluster was reportedly below the roughly 620-donor mean in a later analysis.

A multiplex PCR was run with 60 Vbeta primers and 13 Jbeta primers. This table comes from immunoSEQ multiplex PCR, and its TCRdb copy is limited to in-frame clones, with some not included. The sample lists around 150,000 clones; 70% to 85% were seen once. CDR1 MDHEN and CDR2 SYDVKM come from the germline V gene. The V end lost 8 bases, the J end lost 3 bases, and 14 bases lay between the germline ends. The CDR3 is 14 residues long. The source of this sequence is a man aged 35 to 55 in good health and CMV-seronegative. This chain connects TRBV28 to TRBJ2-1, with D possibly matching TRBD2 (6 bases). The sample was PBMCs. DNA for the CDR3: TGTGCCAGCGGTTCCATCGGGGGCTACAATGAGCAGTTCTTC. It encodes CASGSIGGYNEQFF.